The 19 T cell receptor beta chains in this list originate from one sample, sequenced in a study of siplizumab effects on memory and regulatory T cells. Generated by immunoSEQ multiplex PCR, the TCRdb table keeps only in-frame clones and is missing some. The profile shows about 100,000 clones, over 90% of them singletons. Sequencing was performed on non-Treg CD4+ T cells sorted from blood. The receptors originated from a human donor in good health.

The V call is TRBV6-1, the J call TRBJ1-1; D remains ambiguous. CDR3 size: 11 residues. V was cut by 3 bases and J by 11 bases, with 10 bases left in between. Germline-derived CDR1 and CDR2 are MNHNS and SASEGT. In DNA form, the CDR3 reads TGTGCCAGCAGTGATTGGGGAGACGCTTTCTTT. This translates into CASSDWGDAFF.

This sequence joins TRBV28 and TRBJ1-4, with D possibly being TRBD1 (6 bases). The ends were cut back, 5 bases at V and 2 bases at J, with 18 bases in the middle. CDR3 size: 17 residues. Germline V gives CDR1 MDHEN, CDR2 SYDVKM. In DNA, the CDR3 is TGTGCCAGCAGTACCCACGCGGACAGCGGCACTAATGAAAAACTGTTTTTT. This sequence encodes CASSTHADSGTNEKLFF.

The CDR3 coding sequence is TGCGCCAGCAGCTTGTTAAGGGGGAGCGGAGAGACCCAGTACTTC. It encodes CASSLLRGSGETQYF. The chain is built from TRBV5-1 and TRBJ2-5; possible D gene TRBD1, 6 bases. V was clipped by 1 base and J by 4 bases, with 14 bases between them. Germline V gene lookup returns CDR1 SGHRS and CDR2 YFSETQ. The length of the CDR3 is 15 residues. Complete variable domain (other parts from reference TRBV5-1 and TRBJ2-5): KAGVTQTPRYLIKTRGQQVTLSCSPISGHRSVSWYQQTPGQGLQFLFEYFSETQRNKGNFPGRFSGRQFSNSRSEMNVSTLELGDSALYLCASSLLRGSGETQYFGPGTRLLVL.

V and J are TRBV28 and TRBJ2-7; D ambiguous. CDR1 is MDHEN and CDR2 is SYDVKM in the germline V gene. V lost 7 bases, J lost 7 bases, and 20 bases lay in between. The length of the CDR3 is 14 residues. CDR3 sequence: CASTVSGPPWEQYF. DNA for the CDR3: TGTGCCAGCACTGTCTCTGGACCTCCGTGGGAGCAGTACTTC.

The chain recombines TRBV18 with TRBJ2-1; 11 bases align to TRBD2. The CDR3 totals 15 residues. The V gene's germline CDR1 is KGHSH and CDR2 LQKENI. V dropped 3 bases and J dropped 7; count of bases not matched to a gene: 5. CDR3: CASSPGTSGPNEQFF. In nucleotides, the CDR3 is TGTGCCAGCTCACCCGGGACTAGCGGACCAAATGAGCAGTTCTTC.

The rearrangement joins TRBV5-1 to TRBJ2-1, with D hard to call. The CDR3 runs 13 residues. V was trimmed by 0 bases and J by 5 bases, leaving 6 bases between them. Germline lookup yields CDR1 SGHRS and CDR2 YFSETQ. In DNA, the CDR3 is TGCGCCAGCAGCTTGGGAATGGACAATGAGCAGTTCTTC. Its translation is CASSLGMDNEQFF.

The chain combines TRBV5-1 with TRBJ2-5; TRBD1 agrees at 9 bases. The CDR3 loop spans 17 amino acids. Per germline, CDR1 SGHRS and CDR2 YFSETQ. The V segment lost 5 bases and the J segment 4 bases; nucleotides outside the gene matches: 15. The CDR3 nucleotides read TGCGCCAGCAGTTTTCCGCCGGGACAGGGAATGAGAGAGACCCAGTACTTC. Its protein product is CASSFPPGQGMRETQYF.

The genes are TRBV27 and TRBJ1-6; tentative D call: TRBD1 (5 bases). V dropped 6 bases and J dropped 4 bases, with 7 bases sitting between them. This CDR3 region has 13 residues. The germline gives CDR1 MNHEY, CDR2 SMNVEV (reference sequence). DNA for the CDR3: TGTGCCAGCAGGACAGTTTATAATTCACCCCTCCACTTT. Translated: CASRTVYNSPLHF.

Note on this clone: The same CDR3 arises from other DNA sequences in this sample as well. V is TRBV29-1 and J is TRBJ1-1; the D is unclear. This CDR3 is 15 amino acids long. Trimming removed 4 bases from V and 0 bases from J, with 15 bases in between. Germline CDR1 SQVTM, CDR2 ANQGSEA. The CDR3 sequence is CSVGETLLMNTEAFF. Here the CDR3 DNA reads TGCAGCGTTGGGGAGACCCTACTCATGAACACTGAAGCTTTCTTT.

This rearrangement joins TRBV11-2 to TRBJ1-5; TRBD1 agrees at 7 bases. The CDR3 runs to 17 residues. V lost 3 bases, J lost 0 bases, and 8 bases stayed unmatched. The V gene's germline CDR1 is SGHAT and CDR2 FQNNGV. This CDR3 reads CASSFTGTAYSNQPQHF. The DNA for the CDR3 is TGTGCCAGCAGCTTCACCGGGACAGCATATAGCAATCAGCCCCAGCATTTT.

V is TRBV14 and J is TRBJ1-2; D is perhaps TRBD1 (5 bases). Trimming shortened V by 7 bases and J by 0 bases, and 12 bases separated the two germline ends. The length of the CDR3 is 14 residues. CDR1 SGHDN and CDR2 FVKESK come from the germline V gene. The CDR3: CASTLGGSNYGYTF. DNA of the CDR3: TGTGCCAGCACCCTTGGGGGGTCTAACTATGGCTACACCTTC.

This chain joins TRBV29-1 and TRBJ1-1; possible D gene TRBD1, 6 bases. Between the trimmed V and J ends, which lost 6 bases and 7 bases, there was a span of 15 bases. The CDR3 totals 12 residues. Germline CDR1 and CDR2: SQVTM and ANQGSEA. The DNA of the CDR3 is TGCAGCGTGTCAGGGGCGGCAAGTGAAGCTTTCTTT. Translated: CSVSGAASEAFF.

The chain links TRBV7-8 to TRBJ2-1, with D perhaps TRBD2 (6 bases). Trimming shortened V by 1 base and J by 9 bases, and 19 bases separated the two germline ends. The CDR3 consists of 16 residues. Germline CDR1 is SGHVS and CDR2 is FQNEAQ. This CDR3 is CASSLGLPGVGGEQFF. Written as DNA, the CDR3 is TGTGCCAGCAGCTTAGGTCTCCCGGGAGTTGGTGGTGAGCAGTTCTTC.

The V gene is TRBV6-1, the J gene TRBJ1-1; TRBD1 agrees at 8 bases. The CDR3 loop spans 14 amino acids. The V gene's germline CDR1 is MNHNS and CDR2 SASEGT. Trimming cost V 4 bases and J 5 bases; bases outside gene matches: 6. Written as DNA, the CDR3 is TGTGCCAGCAGTGCCCAAGACAGGGGTACTGAAGCTTTCTTT. Protein sequence: CASSAQDRGTEAFF.

This sequence joins TRBV5-1 and TRBJ2-3; 10 bases align to TRBD2. Germline V gives CDR1 SGHRS, CDR2 YFSETQ. The CDR3 has 16 amino acids. Unmatched junction bases numbered 7, after V lost 2 bases and J lost 4 bases. The CDR3 nucleotides read TGCGCCAGCAGCTTACCTAGCGGGAGCCGGGCAGATACGCAGTATTTT. It is translated as CASSLPSGSRADTQYF. Combining the CDR3 with reference TRBV5-1 and TRBJ2-3 gives the whole variable domain KAGVTQTPRYLIKTRGQQVTLSCSPISGHRSVSWYQQTPGQGLQFLFEYFSETQRNKGNFPGRFSGRQFSNSRSEMNVSTLELGDSALYLCASSLPSGSRADTQYFGPGTRLTVL.

This clone is a singleton in its sample. The V and J genes are TRBV5-1 and TRBJ2-1; TRBD2 matches at 7 bases. CDR3 length: 19 amino acids. Germline lookup yields CDR1 SGHRS and CDR2 YFSETQ. After removal of 0 bases from V and 1 base from J, the junction contained 13 bases not matched to a gene. The CDR3 is CASSLAGGGSLRSYNEQFF. In nucleotides, the CDR3 is TGCGCCAGCAGCTTGGCCGGGGGAGGGTCGTTAAGGTCCTACAATGAGCAGTTCTTC. The variable domain in full, with the rest retrieved from reference TRBV5-1 and TRBJ2-1, is KAGVTQTPRYLIKTRGQQVTLSCSPISGHRSVSWYQQTPGQGLQFLFEYFSETQRNKGNFPGRFSGRQFSNSRSEMNVSTLELGDSALYLCASSLAGGGSLRSYNEQFFGPGTRLTVL.

The chain uses TRBV6-5 and TRBJ2-4; TRBD1 might be the D (5 bases). Trimming cost V 5 bases and J 1 base, with 9 bases left between them. Per germline, CDR1 MNHEY and CDR2 SVGAGI. The CDR3 is 14 residues long. Here the CDR3 reads CASSTPGAKNIQYF. The DNA for the CDR3 is TGTGCCAGCAGTACTCCAGGGGCCAAAAACATTCAGTACTTC.

The V and J genes are TRBV5-1 and TRBJ1-2; 9 nucleotides match TRBD1. The germline gives CDR1 SGHRS, CDR2 YFSETQ. J was trimmed by 0 bases and V by 4 bases; bases with no gene match: 13. The CDR3 has 18 residues. CDR3 sequence (DNA): TGCGCCAGCAGCCCAGTCCCGGGACAGGGTGGGGCTAACTATGGCTACACCTTC. Translated, it gives CASSPVPGQGGANYGYTF.

The chain carries TRBV4-1 and TRBJ2-1; tentative D call: TRBD2 (6 bases). The CDR3 runs to 15 residues. The germline V and J ends were trimmed by 0 bases and 3 bases, with 9 bases remaining between them. Germline V gene lookup returns CDR1 MGHRA and CDR2 YSYEKL. The CDR3 protein is CASSQELADYNEQFF. Written as DNA, the CDR3 is TGCGCCAGCAGCCAAGAATTAGCGGACTACAATGAGCAGTTCTTC.